Following are 31 T cell receptor beta chains from one sample sequenced in a study of beta chain features in type 1 diabetes. The whole isolated RNA underwent reverse transcription, so sequencing captured expressed TCRB transcripts. Profiled with immunoSEQ multiplex PCR; TCRdb holds only in-frame clones, not every one. Among around 320,000 clones, 14% were seen once, and the ten largest hold 6.7%. Sequencing was performed on central memory CD4+ T cells from blood. The receptors shown here come from a young man in good health.

The chain has TRBV2 and TRBJ1-5; D remains unclear. This CDR3 has 15 amino acids. V was cut by 2 bases and J by 0 bases, with 8 bases left in between. Germline V CDR1 and CDR2: SNHLY, FYNNEI. The CDR3 DNA reads TGTGCCAGCAGTGAAACTGAGAGTAGCAATCAGCCCCAGCATTTT. Translating it yields CASSETESSNQPQHF.

The chain employs TRBV10-3 and TRBJ1-2; TRBD1 matches 8 bases. Trimming removed 3 bases from V and 8 bases from J; junction bases left unmatched: 5. Germline CDR1 ENHRY, CDR2 SYGVKD. The CDR3 covers 13 residues. CDR3 sequence (DNA): TGTGCCATCAGTGACGACAGGGGTGGAGGCTACACCTTC. Residues: CAISDDRGGGYTF.

This clone was recorded a few times. The genes are TRBV11-2 and TRBJ1-1; D gene ambiguous. The V and J ends lost 5 bases and 7 bases respectively, with 17 bases between them. From germline, CDR1 is SGHAT and CDR2 FQNNGV. The CDR3 is made up of 14 amino acids. The CDR3: CASSLVMGSREAFF. In nucleotides, the CDR3 is TGTGCCAGCAGCCTCGTAATGGGCTCCCGTGAAGCTTTCTTT.

J is TRBJ1-1 and V is TRBV11-3; TRBD1 might be the D (5 bases). The V gene lost 5 bases and the J gene lost 1 base, with 11 bases spanning the gap. CDR1 is SGHNT, CDR2 YENEEA, per germline. The CDR3 sequence is 14 residues long. In DNA, the CDR3 is TGTGCCAGCAGCCCCGACAGCCCGAACACTGAAGCTTTCTTT. The encoded protein is CASSPDSPNTEAFF.

The CDR3 DNA is TGTGCCAGCCACCCGGGCGGGGAACCTAGCACAGATACGCAGTATTTT. Its protein is CASHPGGEPSTDTQYF. V and J are TRBV7-2 and TRBJ2-3; perhaps TRBD2 as D (6 bases). CDR1 SGHTA and CDR2 FQGNSA come from the germline V gene. V was pared by 8 bases and J by 0 bases, with 18 bases between. The CDR3 covers 16 residues.

This clone was detected only a few times. The chain is built from TRBV6-6 and TRBJ1-2, with D tentatively TRBD1 (5 bases). The CDR3 loop spans 10 amino acids. Germline CDR1 is MNHNY and CDR2 is SVGAGI (reference sequence). V gave up 5 bases and J gave up 12 bases, with 10 bases separating them. The CDR3 bases are TGTGCCAGCAGTGGGGTGACAGACACCTTC. Protein: CASSGVTDTF.

V and J are TRBV7-3 and TRBJ2-3, with 12 bases fitting TRBD1. Trimming took 2 bases from V and 6 from J; bases not matched to a gene: 6. Germline lookup yields CDR1 SGHTA and CDR2 FQGTGA. The CDR3 sequence is 16 residues long. In DNA, the CDR3 is TGTGCCAGCAGCTTAGGGGACAGGGGGCGTTTGGATACGCAGTATTTT. As protein: CASSLGDRGRLDTQYF.

The gene calls are TRBV7-2 and TRBJ1-1; 8 bases line up with TRBD1. From germline, CDR1 is SGHTA and CDR2 FQGNSA. This CDR3 region has 15 residues. With 5 bases clipped from V and 6 bases from J, the junction kept 11 bases outside the gene matches. Here the CDR3 reads CASSPKAGGAAEAFF. CDR3 DNA: TGTGCCAGCAGCCCAAAGGCAGGGGGCGCTGCTGAAGCTTTCTTT.

This clone occurred a few times. The V call is TRBV6-6, the J call TRBJ2-7, with D perhaps matching TRBD2 (6 bases). The CDR3 extends over 13 amino acids. The V gene's germline CDR1 is MNHNY and CDR2 SVGAGI (reference sequence). The ends were cut back, 2 bases at V and 9 bases at J, with 14 bases in the middle. The CDR3 sequence is CASSYEGLLGQYV. As DNA, the CDR3 is TGTGCCAGCAGTTACGAGGGACTTCTGGGGCAGTACGTC.

The table lists this clone with a few counts. V is TRBV27 and J is TRBJ1-1, with 7 bases identical to TRBD1. The CDR3 is 14 residues long. Germline V gene data show CDR1 as MNHEY and CDR2 as SMNVEV (reference sequence). Trimming cost V 8 bases and J 0 bases; bases outside gene matches: 6. The CDR3 protein is CASSRGQLNTEAFF. For the CDR3, the DNA is TGTGCCAGCTCACGGGGACAGTTGAACACTGAAGCTTTCTTT.

J is TRBJ1-5 and V is TRBV10-3; no reliable D call. V was shortened by 0 bases and J by 6 bases, with 9 bases between the two germline ends. The V gene's germline CDR1 is ENHRY and CDR2 SYGVKD. CDR3 length: 14 amino acids. The CDR3, as DNA: TGTGCCATCAGTGAGTCGAGTCTGACTCAGCCCCAGCATTTT. Translated: CAISESSLTQPQHF.

V gene TRBV27 combines with J gene TRBJ1-2, with D perhaps TRBD1 (5 bases). This CDR3 region has 12 residues. Trimming removed 5 bases at V and 5 bases at J, with 9 bases between. CDR1 MNHEY and CDR2 SMNVEV come from the germline V gene (reference sequence). CDR3 coding DNA: TGTGCCAGCAGTCCCGCAGGGTATGGCTACACCTTC. Translated: CASSPAGYGYTF.

This clone was picked up a small number of times. The chain uses TRBV29-1 and TRBJ2-3, with D tentatively TRBD2 (5 bases). There are 13 residues in the CDR3. Germline values: CDR1 SQVTM, CDR2 ANQGSEA. This chain's CDR3 is CIRDKRYADTQYF. The CDR3, as DNA: TGCATCCGGGATAAGAGGTATGCAGATACGCAGTATTTT.

This rearrangement joins TRBV6-4 to TRBJ1-1, with a possible D match to TRBD1 (6 bases). From germline, CDR1 is MRHNA and CDR2 SNTAGT. V was clipped by 2 bases and J by 11 bases, with 15 bases between them. The CDR3 has 13 amino acids. CDR3 in amino acids: CASSDGGQGRAFF. The CDR3 nucleotides read TGTGCCAGCAGTGACGGGGGGCAAGGACGGGCTTTCTTT.

The chain has TRBV7-2 and TRBJ1-4; TRBD1 aligns across 9 bases. Germline V CDR1 and CDR2: SGHTA, FQGNSA. CDR3 length: 16 residues. Losses at the gene ends were 4 bases for V and 4 bases for J; bases not matched to a gene: 7. DNA for the CDR3: TGTGCCAGCAGCTCTAACAGGGGGCCTGGTAATGAAAAACTGTTTTTT. Its protein product is CASSSNRGPGNEKLFF.

The CDR3 spells CASSRSGAHTDTQYF. As DNA, the CDR3 is TGTGCCAGCAGCCGTAGCGGGGCACACACAGATACGCAGTATTTT. The V call is TRBV5-5, the J call TRBJ2-3; 8 bases are shared with TRBD2. V shed 4 bases and J 2 bases; nucleotides not matched to a gene: 6. The germline V gene encodes CDR1 SGHKS and CDR2 YYEKEE (reference sequence). The CDR3 extends over 15 amino acids.

V usage is TRBV4-3 and J usage is TRBJ1-6; D is ambiguous. This CDR3 has 18 residues. The V gene's germline CDR1 is LGHNA and CDR2 YSLEER. Trimming cost V 0 bases and J 0 bases, with 12 bases left between them. The CDR3 DNA reads TGCGCCAGCAGCCAAGAAGGGTCGGGGAGCTCCTATAATTCACCCCTCCACTTT. Amino acids: CASSQEGSGSSYNSPLHF.

The chain recombines TRBV9 with TRBJ1-1; D is undetermined. Germline V gene data show CDR1 as SGDLS and CDR2 as YYNGEE. The CDR3 runs 14 residues. Between the trimmed V and J ends, which lost 0 bases and 5 bases, there was a span of 11 bases. CDR3 coding DNA: TGTGCCAGCAGCGTAGATGGGCAGAGGACTGAAGCTTTCTTT. Translation: CASSVDGQRTEAFF.

This clone turned up a few times. The chain couples TRBV5-1 to TRBJ1-1; 7 bases agree with TRBD1. CDR1 is SGHRS and CDR2 is YFSETQ in the germline V gene. Trimming at V came to 4 bases and at J to 2 bases, leaving 5 bases not matched to a gene. The CDR3 extends over 14 amino acids. CDR3 protein: CASSDGTVNTEAFF. DNA of the CDR3: TGCGCCAGCAGCGACGGGACAGTTAACACTGAAGCTTTCTTT.

This clone occurred a few times. The V gene is TRBV27, the J gene TRBJ1-2; weak D call: TRBD1 (6 bases). V dropped 6 bases and J dropped 4 bases, with 15 bases sitting between them. Germline V gene lookup returns CDR1 MNHEY and CDR2 SMNVEV (reference sequence). The CDR3 totals 14 residues. CDR3 in amino acids: CASSPGGQPYGYTF. The DNA for the CDR3 is TGTGCCAGCAGCCCAGGCGGACAGCCCTATGGCTACACCTTC.

This clone was counted a few times. The chain employs TRBV2 and TRBJ2-1, with D possibly being TRBD2 (5 bases). The germline V gene encodes CDR1 SNHLY and CDR2 FYNNEI. The CDR3 runs 11 residues. The V end lost 2 bases, the J end lost 10 bases, and 6 bases lay between the germline ends. The CDR3 here is CASSERREQFF. In DNA, the CDR3 is TGTGCCAGCAGTGAAAGGAGGGAGCAGTTCTTC.

This clone was observed a few times. The junction shows a germline mismatch at one end, possibly a read error. The chain has TRBV5-4 and TRBJ2-4, with 10 bases lining up with TRBD2. This CDR3 is 19 amino acids long. Per the germline V gene, CDR1 is SGHNT and CDR2 is YYREEE (reference sequence). As DNA, the CDR3 is TGCGCCAGCAGCCAGCAACGAGGAACTAGCGGGAATGTCAAAAACATTCAGTACTTC. Its translation: CASSQQRGTSGNVKNIQYF. Using reference TRBV5-4 and TRBJ2-4 for the parts outside the CDR3, the full variable domain is ETGVTQSPTHLIKTRGQQVTLRCSSQSGHNTVSWYQQALGQGPQFIFQYYREEENGRGNFPPRFSGLQFPNYSSELNVNALELDDSALYLCASSQQRGTSGNVKNIQYFGAGTRLSVL.

The J gene is TRBJ2-3, the V gene TRBV11-1, with D unclear. Trimming stripped 5 bases from V and 2 bases from J, with 14 bases between. Germline V gives CDR1 SGHAT, CDR2 FQDESV (reference sequence). This CDR3 comprises 15 residues. CDR3 region: CASSPGHQVTDTQYF. In DNA, the CDR3 is TGTGCCAGCAGCCCGGGTCACCAGGTCACAGATACGCAGTATTTT.

This clone was detected a few times. This sequence joins TRBV5-6 and TRBJ2-5; the D is unclear. CDR1 is SGHDT, CDR2 YYEEEE, per germline. Trimming stripped 2 bases from V and 2 bases from J, with 7 bases between. The CDR3 loop spans 13 amino acids. CDR3 DNA sequence: TGTGCCAGCAGCTTTAGTGAGCAAGAGACCCAGTACTTC. Translating it yields CASSFSEQETQYF.

In this sample, this clone turned up a few times. The chain employs TRBV28 and TRBJ1-1; TRBD1 aligns across 8 bases. V lost 9 bases to trimming and J lost 2 bases; unmatched junction nucleotides: 11. Germline lookup yields CDR1 MDHEN and CDR2 SYDVKM. This CDR3 is built from 15 residues. This chain's CDR3 is CASKPTGTGNTEAFF. The CDR3 nucleotides are TGTGCCAGTAAACCGACGGGGACAGGAAACACTGAAGCTTTCTTT.

The V gene is TRBV5-4, the J gene TRBJ2-1, with 10 bases aligning to TRBD2. The CDR3 spans 15 residues. V lost 4 bases to trimming and J lost 6 bases; unmatched junction nucleotides: 7. The germline V gene encodes CDR1 SGHNT and CDR2 YYREEE (reference sequence). The CDR3 sequence is CASSPTSGVGNEQFF. The CDR3 DNA reads as TGTGCCAGCAGCCCCACTAGCGGGGTAGGCAATGAGCAGTTCTTC. Full variable domain (outside the CDR3, taken from reference TRBV5-4 and TRBJ2-1): ETGVTQSPTHLIKTRGQQVTLRCSSQSGHNTVSWYQQALGQGPQFIFQYYREEENGRGNFPPRFSGLQFPNYSSELNVNALELDDSALYLCASSPTSGVGNEQFFGPGTRLTVL.

This clone has a handful of counts. This chain connects TRBV7-2 to TRBJ2-3; no clear D gene. This CDR3 comprises 14 residues. CDR1 is SGHTA, CDR2 FQGNSA, per germline. The V end lost 1 base, the J end lost 0 bases, and 5 bases lay between the germline ends. The CDR3: CASSLVFSTDTQYF. CDR3 DNA: TGTGCCAGCAGCTTAGTCTTCAGCACAGATACGCAGTATTTT. Variable domain in full (rest from reference TRBV7-2 and TRBJ2-3): GAGVSQSPSNKVTEKGKDVELRCDPISGHTALYWYRQSLGQGLEFLIYFQGNSAPDKSGLPSDRFSAERTGGSVSTLTIQRTQQEDSAVYLCASSLVFSTDTQYFGPGTRLTVL.

The V and J genes are TRBV7-2 and TRBJ1-4, with TRBD1 matching 9 bases. In germline, CDR1 is SGHTA, CDR2 FQGNSA. Unmatched junction bases numbered 7, after V lost 4 bases and J lost 7 bases. CDR3 size: 15 residues. For the CDR3, the DNA is TGTGCCAGCAGCTCCTCCGGGACAGGGCGTGAAAAACTGTTTTTT. This translates into CASSSSGTGREKLFF.

A few counts support this clone. J is TRBJ1-3 and V is TRBV4-1; the D is unclear. Trimming cost V 2 bases and J 8 bases, with 16 bases left between them. CDR1 is MGHRA and CDR2 is YSYEKL in the germline V gene. This CDR3 has 15 amino acids. CDR3 loop: CASSQSSGVGDTIYF. The DNA of the CDR3 is TGCGCCAGCAGCCAATCCTCGGGAGTAGGAGACACCATATATTTT.

This clone was recorded many times. This sequence joins TRBV28 and TRBJ1-4; D gene ambiguous. CDR1 MDHEN and CDR2 SYDVKM come from the germline V gene. Trimming took off 5 bases at V and 14 bases at J, with 12 bases between the two ends. CDR3 size: 11 residues. The CDR3 DNA reads TGTGCCAGCAGTACCCCAGGTGGGCTGTTTTTT. Translated: CASSTPGGLFF. Together with reference TRBV28 and TRBJ1-4, the CDR3 gives the full variable domain: DVKVTQSSRYLVKRTGEKVFLECVQDMDHENMFWYRQDPGLGLRLIYFSYDVKMKEKGDIPEGYSVSREKKERFSLILESASTNQTSMYLCASSTPGGLFFGSGTQLSVL.

This clone has only one observation. V is TRBV11-2 and J is TRBJ2-2, with D unresolved. Germline assignment: CDR1 SGHAT and CDR2 FQNNGV. V was clipped by 3 bases and J by 6 bases, with 8 bases between them. The CDR3 is 13 residues long. The CDR3 is CASSFQGSGELFF. CDR3 DNA sequence: TGTGCCAGCAGCTTCCAAGGGTCCGGGGAGCTGTTTTTT.